This T cell receptor beta chain is from a study of CD8 T cells in ankylosing spondylitis. There are 13 residues in the CDR3. The germline V gene encodes CDR1 SQVTM and CDR2 ANQGSEA. Trimming stripped 2 bases from V and 0 bases from J, with 8 bases between. This clonotype showed up many times. Its antigen remains unknown. Findings of the study overall: A TCR beta motif of fewer than ten highly homologous variants seemed to mark ankylosing spondylitis blood. Some motif variants were previously reported in reactive arthritis synovial fluid and blood. Reportedly, matched ankylosing spondylitis synovial fluid was significantly enriched for disease-linked clones.

5'-RACE, quantitative and with molecular barcodes, yielded the TCR beta libraries. TCRdb ran MiXCR on the 5' RACE reads and lists one entry per CDR3 protein. The sample has about 840,000 distinct CDR3 sequences; about 11% are singletons. The sample comprised blood, either unsorted or a sorted T cell fraction (not recorded which). The clonotype comes from a male donor with ankylosing spondylitis. The rearrangement joins TRBV29-1 to TRBJ2-7; D is undetermined. CDR3 region: CSVESQSSYEQYF. As DNA, the CDR3 is TGCAGCGTTGAATCCCAGTCCTCCTACGAGCAGTACTTC.